These T cell receptor beta chains were read from a single sample in a study of post-analysis software for immune sequencing data. TCRdb processed the PCR reads anew with MiXCR; each CDR3 protein has one entry. The profile covers almost 700,000 distinct CDR3 sequences, with 55% to 60% appearing a single time and 10% to 12% taken by the ten largest. What was sequenced was blood. Source of these receptors: a girl aged 2-9 years with multiple sclerosis. CDR3s include the opening cysteine and the closing phenylalanine or tryptophan. The order of the fields is CDR3 protein, V gene, J gene, D gene. A D gene is named only where the DNA matches it firmly.

CASSGGAGTDTQYF	TRBV5-1	TRBJ2-3	.
CASSVIGTDSYEQYF	TRBV6-4	TRBJ2-7	TRBD1
CATSRGVRDYGYTF	TRBV15	TRBJ1-2	.
CASSWGLGGTEAFF	TRBV12-3/TRBV12-4	TRBJ1-1	.
CATSREFGSEAFF	TRBV15	TRBJ1-1	.
CSASRGTGQGGTQYF	TRBV20-1	TRBJ2-5	TRBD1
CASSLSAGLHTEAFF	TRBV4-1	TRBJ1-1	.
CASSQGGPEAFF	TRBV3-1	TRBJ1-1	.
CASSATSTSYEQYF	TRBV6-5	TRBJ2-7	.
CSASEAGVETQYF	TRBV20-1	TRBJ2-5	TRBD2
CASSVDTNTEAFF	TRBV5-1	TRBJ1-1	.
CASRPSGAGAQETQYF	TRBV2	TRBJ2-5	.
CASSEGAGLYTDTQYF	TRBV2	TRBJ2-3	.
CASSRETGLSTDTQYF	TRBV11-2	TRBJ2-3	.
CASSLKQREVQETQYF	TRBV7-2	TRBJ2-5	TRBD2
CASSIGTGSLDTQYF	TRBV7-2	TRBJ2-3	TRBD1
CASSLVTSGSRNEQFF	TRBV7-8	TRBJ2-1	TRBD2